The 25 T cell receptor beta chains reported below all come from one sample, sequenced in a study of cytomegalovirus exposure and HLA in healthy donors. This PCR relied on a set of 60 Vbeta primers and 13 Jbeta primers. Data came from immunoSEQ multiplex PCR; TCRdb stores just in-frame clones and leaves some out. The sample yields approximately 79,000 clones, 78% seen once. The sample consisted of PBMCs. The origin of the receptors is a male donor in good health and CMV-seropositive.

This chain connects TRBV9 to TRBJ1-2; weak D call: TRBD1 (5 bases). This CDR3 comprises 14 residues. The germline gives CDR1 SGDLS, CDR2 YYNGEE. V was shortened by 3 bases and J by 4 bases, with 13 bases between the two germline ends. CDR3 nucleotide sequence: TGTGCCAGCAGCGACTACACAGGTCCCTATGGCTACACCTTC. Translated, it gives CASSDYTGPYGYTF.

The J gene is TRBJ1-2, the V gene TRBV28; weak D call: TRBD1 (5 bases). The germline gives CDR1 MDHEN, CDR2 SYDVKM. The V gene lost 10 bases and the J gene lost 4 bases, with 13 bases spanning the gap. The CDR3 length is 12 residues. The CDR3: CATGGVPYGYTF. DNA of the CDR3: TGTGCCACGGGGGGGGTCCCCTATGGCTACACCTTC.

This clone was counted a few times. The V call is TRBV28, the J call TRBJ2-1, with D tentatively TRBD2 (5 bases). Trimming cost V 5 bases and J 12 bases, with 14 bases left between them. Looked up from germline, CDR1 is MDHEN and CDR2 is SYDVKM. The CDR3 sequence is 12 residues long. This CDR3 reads CASSIWTEMQFF. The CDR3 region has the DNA TGTGCCAGCAGTATCTGGACTGAAATGCAGTTCTTC.

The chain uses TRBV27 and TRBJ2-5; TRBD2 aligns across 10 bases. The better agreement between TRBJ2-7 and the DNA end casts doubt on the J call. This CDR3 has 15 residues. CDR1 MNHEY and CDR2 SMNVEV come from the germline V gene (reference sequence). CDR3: CASSFLAGGWYEQYF. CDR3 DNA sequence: TGTGCCAGCAGTTTCTTAGCGGGAGGATGGTACGAGCAGTACTTC.

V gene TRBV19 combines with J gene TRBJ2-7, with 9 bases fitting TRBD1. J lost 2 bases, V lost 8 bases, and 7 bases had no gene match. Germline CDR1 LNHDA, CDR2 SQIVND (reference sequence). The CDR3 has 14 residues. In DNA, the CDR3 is TGTGCCAGTTCGGGGACAGGGACCACCTACGAGCAGTACTTC. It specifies CASSGTGTTYEQYF.

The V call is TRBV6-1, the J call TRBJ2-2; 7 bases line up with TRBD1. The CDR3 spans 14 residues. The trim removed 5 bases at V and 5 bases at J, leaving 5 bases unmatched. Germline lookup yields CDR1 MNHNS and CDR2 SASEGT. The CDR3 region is CASSWTGDTGELFF. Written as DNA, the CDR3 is TGTGCCAGCAGTTGGACAGGAGATACCGGGGAGCTGTTTTTT.

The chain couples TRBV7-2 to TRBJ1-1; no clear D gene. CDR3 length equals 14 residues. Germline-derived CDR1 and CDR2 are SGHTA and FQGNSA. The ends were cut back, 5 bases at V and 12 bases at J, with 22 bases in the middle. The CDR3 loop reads CASSPPAGGRPSFF. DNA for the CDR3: TGTGCCAGCAGCCCGCCGGCGGGTGGGCGCCCGTCTTTCTTT.

The CDR3: CASSYSGHNTGNTIYF. The DNA of the CDR3 is TGTGCCAGCAGTTACTCAGGACACAACACTGGAAACACCATATATTTT. The chain employs TRBV6-5 and TRBJ1-3; TRBD1 might be the D (5 bases). The germline CDR1 and CDR2 sequences are MNHEY and SVGAGI. Trimming left V 0 bases short and J 2 bases short, with 11 bases between. CDR3 length equals 16 residues.

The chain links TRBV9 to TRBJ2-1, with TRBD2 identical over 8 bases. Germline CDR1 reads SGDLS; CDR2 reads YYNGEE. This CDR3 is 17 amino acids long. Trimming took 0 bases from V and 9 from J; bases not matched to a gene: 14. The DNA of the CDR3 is TGTGCCAGCAGCGTAGCGTCGGCGGGAGGTGCCCGGGCTGAGCAGTTCTTC. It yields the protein CASSVASAGGARAEQFF.

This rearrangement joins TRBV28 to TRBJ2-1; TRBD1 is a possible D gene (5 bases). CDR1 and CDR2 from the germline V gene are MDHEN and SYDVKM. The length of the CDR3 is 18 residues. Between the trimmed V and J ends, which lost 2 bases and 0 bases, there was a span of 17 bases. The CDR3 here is CASSLRGVTVNSYNEQFF. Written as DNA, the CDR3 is TGTGCCAGCAGTTTAAGGGGCGTGACGGTAAACTCCTACAATGAGCAGTTCTTC.

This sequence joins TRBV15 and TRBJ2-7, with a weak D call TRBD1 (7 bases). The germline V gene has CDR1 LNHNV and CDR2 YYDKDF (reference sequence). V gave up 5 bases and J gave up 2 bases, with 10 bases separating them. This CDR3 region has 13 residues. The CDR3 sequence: CATSGGTAYEQYF. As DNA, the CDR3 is TGTGCCACCAGCGGCGGGACAGCCTACGAGCAGTACTTC. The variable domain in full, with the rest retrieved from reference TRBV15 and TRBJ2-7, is DAMVIQNPRYQVTQFGKPVTLSCSQTLNHNVMYWYQQKSSQAPKLLFHYYDKDFNNEADTPDNFQSRRPNTSFCFLDIRSPGLGDTAMYLCATSGGTAYEQYFGPGTRLTVT.

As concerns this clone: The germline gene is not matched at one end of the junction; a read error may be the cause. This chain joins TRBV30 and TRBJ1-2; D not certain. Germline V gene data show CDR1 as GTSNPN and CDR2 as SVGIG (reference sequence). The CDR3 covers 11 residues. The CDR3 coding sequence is TGTGCCTGGAGTCCCCAAGGACTCTACCCCTTC. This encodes CAWSPQGLYPF.

Here the CDR3 DNA reads TGTGCCAGCAGTGAACCCGCGGGAGGTTGGTACGAGCAGTACTTC. Protein sequence: CASSEPAGGWYEQYF. The J gene is TRBJ2-7, the V gene TRBV2; 8 nucleotides line up with TRBD2. In germline, CDR1 is SNHLY, CDR2 FYNNEI. The junction had 7 bases not matched to a gene; V was cut back by 2 bases and J by 4 bases. CDR3 length equals 15 residues.

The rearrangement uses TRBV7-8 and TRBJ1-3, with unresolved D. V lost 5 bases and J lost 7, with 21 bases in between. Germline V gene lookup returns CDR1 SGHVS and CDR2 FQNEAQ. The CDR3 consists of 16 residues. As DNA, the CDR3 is TGTGCCAGCAGCCCCCGGACTAGGCTCTTGGGGAACACCATATATTTT. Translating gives CASSPRTRLLGNTIYF.

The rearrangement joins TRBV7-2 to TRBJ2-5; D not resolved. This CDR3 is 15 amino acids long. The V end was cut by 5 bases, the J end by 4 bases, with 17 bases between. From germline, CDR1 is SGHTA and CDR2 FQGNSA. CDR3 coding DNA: TGTGCCAGCAGCCTTCCCCCCCCTTTAGCAGAGACCCAGTACTTC. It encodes CASSLPPPLAETQYF.

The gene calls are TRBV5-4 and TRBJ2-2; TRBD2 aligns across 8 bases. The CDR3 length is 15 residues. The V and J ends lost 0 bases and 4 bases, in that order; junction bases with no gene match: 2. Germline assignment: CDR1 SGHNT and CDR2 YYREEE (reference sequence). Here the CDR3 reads CASSLGGGITGELFF. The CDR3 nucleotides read TGTGCCAGCAGCTTGGGCGGGGGGATCACCGGGGAGCTGTTTTTT.

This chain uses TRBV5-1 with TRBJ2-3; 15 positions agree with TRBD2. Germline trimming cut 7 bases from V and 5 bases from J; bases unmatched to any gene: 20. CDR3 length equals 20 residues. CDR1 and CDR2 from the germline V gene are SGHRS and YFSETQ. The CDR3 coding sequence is TGCGCCAGCTATCCCGAAAGGACTAGCGGGAGGGCCGTTCGGGGAGATACGCAGTATTTT. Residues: CASYPERTSGRAVRGDTQYF.

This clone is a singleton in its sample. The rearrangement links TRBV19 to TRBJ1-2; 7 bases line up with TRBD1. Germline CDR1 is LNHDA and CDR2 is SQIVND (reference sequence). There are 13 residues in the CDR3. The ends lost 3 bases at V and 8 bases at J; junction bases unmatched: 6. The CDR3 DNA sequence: TGTGCCAGTAGTATGGGACAGACCAACGGCTACACCTTC. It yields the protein CASSMGQTNGYTF.

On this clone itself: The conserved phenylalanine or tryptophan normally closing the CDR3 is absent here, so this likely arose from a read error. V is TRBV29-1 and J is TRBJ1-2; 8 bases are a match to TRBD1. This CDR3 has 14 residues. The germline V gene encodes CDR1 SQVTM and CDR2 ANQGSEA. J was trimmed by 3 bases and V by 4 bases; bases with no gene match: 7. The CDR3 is CSVGQGQLDYGYTS. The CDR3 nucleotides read TGCAGCGTTGGACAGGGGCAATTGGACTATGGCTACACCTCC.

CDR3 bases: TGCGCCAGCAGCCGAAAAGGAGAAGACACCGGGGAGCTGTTTTTT. Protein sequence: CASSRKGEDTGELFF. The V call is TRBV4-1, the J call TRBJ2-2; no firm D call. There are 15 residues in the CDR3. Trimming shortened V by 4 bases and J by 3 bases, and 12 bases separated the two germline ends. CDR1 MGHRA and CDR2 YSYEKL come from the germline V gene.

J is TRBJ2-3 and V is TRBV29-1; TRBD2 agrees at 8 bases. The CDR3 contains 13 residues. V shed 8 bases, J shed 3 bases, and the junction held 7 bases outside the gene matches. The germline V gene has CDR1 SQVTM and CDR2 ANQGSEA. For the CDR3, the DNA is TGCAGCTTGAGCGGGAGAGTGACAGATACGCAGTATTTT. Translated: CSLSGRVTDTQYF.

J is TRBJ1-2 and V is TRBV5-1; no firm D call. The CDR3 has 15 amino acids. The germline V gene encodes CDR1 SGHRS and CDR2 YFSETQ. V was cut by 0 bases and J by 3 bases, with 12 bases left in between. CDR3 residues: CASSLGGLGDYGYTF. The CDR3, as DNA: TGCGCCAGCAGCTTGGGTGGTTTGGGCGACTATGGCTACACCTTC. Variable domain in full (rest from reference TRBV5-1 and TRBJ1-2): KAGVTQTPRYLIKTRGQQVTLSCSPISGHRSVSWYQQTPGQGLQFLFEYFSETQRNKGNFPGRFSGRQFSNSRSEMNVSTLELGDSALYLCASSLGGLGDYGYTFGSGTRLTVV.

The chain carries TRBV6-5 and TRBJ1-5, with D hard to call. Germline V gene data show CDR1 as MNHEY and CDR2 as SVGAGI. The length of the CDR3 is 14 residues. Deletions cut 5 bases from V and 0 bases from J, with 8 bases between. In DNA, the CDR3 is TGTGCCAGCAGTACAGATAATAGCAATCAGCCCCAGCATTTT. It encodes CASSTDNSNQPQHF.

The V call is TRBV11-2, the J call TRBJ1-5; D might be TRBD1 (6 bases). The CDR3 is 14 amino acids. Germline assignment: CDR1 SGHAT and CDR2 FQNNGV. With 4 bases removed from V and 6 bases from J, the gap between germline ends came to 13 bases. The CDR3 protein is CASSSWGRSQPQHF. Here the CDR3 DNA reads TGTGCCAGCAGCTCTTGGGGGCGAAGTCAGCCCCAGCATTTT.

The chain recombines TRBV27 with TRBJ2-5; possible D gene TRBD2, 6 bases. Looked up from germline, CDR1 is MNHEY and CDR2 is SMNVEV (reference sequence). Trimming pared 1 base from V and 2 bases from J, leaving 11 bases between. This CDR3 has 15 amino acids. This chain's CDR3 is CASSLWGERQETQYF. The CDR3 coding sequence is TGTGCCAGCAGTTTATGGGGGGAGAGGCAAGAGACCCAGTACTTC.